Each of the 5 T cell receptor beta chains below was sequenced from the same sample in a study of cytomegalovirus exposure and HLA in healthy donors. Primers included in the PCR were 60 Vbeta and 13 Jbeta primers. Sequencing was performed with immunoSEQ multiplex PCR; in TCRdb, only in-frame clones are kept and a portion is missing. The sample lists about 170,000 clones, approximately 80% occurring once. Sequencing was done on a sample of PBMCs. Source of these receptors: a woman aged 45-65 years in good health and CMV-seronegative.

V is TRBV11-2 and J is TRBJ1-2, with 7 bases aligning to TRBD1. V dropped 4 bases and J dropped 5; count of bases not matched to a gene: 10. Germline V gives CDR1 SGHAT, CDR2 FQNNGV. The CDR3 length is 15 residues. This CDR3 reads CASSSDQLTGYGYTF. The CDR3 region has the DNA TGTGCCAGCAGCTCAGACCAACTGACAGGGTATGGCTACACCTTC.

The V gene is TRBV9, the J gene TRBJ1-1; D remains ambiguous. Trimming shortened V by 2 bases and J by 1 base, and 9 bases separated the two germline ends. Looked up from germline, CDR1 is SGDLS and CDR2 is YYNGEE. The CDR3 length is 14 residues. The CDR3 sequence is CASSVNHWNTEAFF. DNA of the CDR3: TGTGCCAGCAGCGTGAACCACTGGAACACTGAAGCTTTCTTT.

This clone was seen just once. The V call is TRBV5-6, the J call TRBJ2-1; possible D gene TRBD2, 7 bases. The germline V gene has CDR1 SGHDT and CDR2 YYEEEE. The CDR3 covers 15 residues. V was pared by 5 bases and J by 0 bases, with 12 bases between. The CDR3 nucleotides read TGTGCCAGCAGGGGGAGGGGGAGCTCCTACAATGAGCAGTTCTTC. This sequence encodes CASRGRGSSYNEQFF.

Written as DNA, the CDR3 is TGTGCCAGCAGCTTAGATAGTGGGGGCCCATACTACGAGCAGTACTTC. Encoded protein: CASSLDSGGPYYEQYF. The J gene is TRBJ2-7, the V gene TRBV11-2; weak D call: TRBD1 (6 bases). The CDR3 loop spans 16 amino acids. Germline V gene lookup returns CDR1 SGHAT and CDR2 FQNNGV. Trimming took off 0 bases at V and 3 bases at J, with 15 bases between the two ends.

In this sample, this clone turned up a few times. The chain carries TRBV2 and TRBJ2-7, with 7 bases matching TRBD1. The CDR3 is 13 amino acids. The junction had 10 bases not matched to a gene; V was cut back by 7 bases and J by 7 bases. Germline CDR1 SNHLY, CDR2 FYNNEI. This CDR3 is CASTAQGFWEQYF. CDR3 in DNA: TGTGCCAGCACGGCACAGGGGTTTTGGGAGCAGTACTTC.